These 21 T cell receptor beta chains share one sample of origin, sequenced in a study of cytotoxic CD8 clonotypes in ibrutinib-treated CLL. Some clones are missing from TCRdb's copy, which holds only in-frame ones; the method was immunoSEQ multiplex PCR. The data hold over 30,000 clones, with roughly two thirds observed a single time. This specimen was PBMCs, taken at disease progression, from a patient treated with ibrutinib. The receptors were gathered from a human donor with chronic lymphocytic leukemia.

V is TRBV25-1 and J is TRBJ1-4; 7 bases are a match to TRBD1. V shed 0 bases, J shed 2 bases, and the junction held 3 bases outside the gene matches. From germline, CDR1 is MGHDK and CDR2 SYGVNS. CDR3 size: 16 residues. CDR3 sequence: CASSEYRGGTNEKLFF. The DNA for the CDR3 is TGTGCCAGCAGTGAATATAGAGGGGGCACTAATGAAAAACTGTTTTTT.

J is TRBJ2-3 and V is TRBV5-4; no reliable D call. Germline CDR1 reads SGHNT; CDR2 reads YYREEE (reference sequence). CDR3 length: 12 amino acids. The V end was cut by 2 bases, the J end by 5 bases, with 6 bases between. CDR3 nucleotides: TGTGCCAGCAGCTTTAACGGAGATACGCAGTATTTT. It codes for CASSFNGDTQYF.

The gene calls are TRBV6-5 and TRBJ2-1; D is possibly TRBD2 (6 bases). V shed 2 bases and J shed 4 bases, with 15 bases lying between them. The germline CDR1 and CDR2 sequences are MNHEY and SVGAGI. The CDR3 length is 16 residues. The CDR3 loop is CASSYGSSGIYNEQFF. CDR3 sequence (DNA): TGTGCCAGCAGTTACGGAAGTAGCGGCATATACAATGAGCAGTTCTTC.

The V gene is TRBV11-3, the J gene TRBJ2-5; D could derive from TRBD1 or TRBD2 (5 bases each). Trimming shortened V by 1 base and J by 5 bases, and 11 bases separated the two germline ends. Per germline, CDR1 SGHNT and CDR2 YENEEA. The CDR3 totals 14 residues. The CDR3 nucleotides are TGTGCCAGCAGCTTAGGAGCCTGGGGGGAGACCCAGTACTTC. Its translation: CASSLGAWGETQYF.

J is TRBJ2-3 and V is TRBV4-3; 9 bases agree with TRBD2. CDR1 and CDR2 (germline): LGHNA, YSLEER. The junction had 11 bases not matched to a gene; V was cut back by 2 bases and J by 2 bases. The CDR3 extends over 18 amino acids. CDR3 in amino acids: CASSQSSLAGFNTDTQYF. The CDR3 DNA is TGCGCCAGCAGCCAAAGTAGCCTAGCGGGATTTAACACAGATACGCAGTATTTT.

The J gene is TRBJ2-1, the V gene TRBV5-1; unclear D gene. Germline lookup yields CDR1 SGHRS and CDR2 YFSETQ. V was trimmed by 1 base and J by 6 bases, leaving 11 bases between them. There are 14 residues in the CDR3. The CDR3: CASSLSEPLNEQFF. The CDR3 DNA reads as TGCGCCAGCAGCTTGTCCGAACCCCTCAATGAGCAGTTCTTC.

The gene calls are TRBV2 and TRBJ2-1; 7 bases map to TRBD2. Looked up from germline, CDR1 is SNHLY and CDR2 is FYNNEI. The CDR3 loop spans 15 amino acids. J was trimmed by 6 bases and V by 6 bases; bases with no gene match: 11. The DNA of the CDR3 is TGTGCCAGCAGCGACCCCCAAGCGGGACGCAATGAGCAGTTCTTC. Protein: CASSDPQAGRNEQFF.

J is TRBJ2-7 and V is TRBV11-1; 7 bases fit TRBD2. The CDR3 extends over 18 amino acids. The ends lost 1 base at V and 1 base at J; junction bases unmatched: 13. Germline V gene data show CDR1 as SGHAT and CDR2 as FQDESV (reference sequence). The CDR3 protein is CASSLGSSGGGISYEQYF. CDR3 DNA: TGTGCCAGCAGCTTAGGCTCGTCGGGGGGAGGCATTTCCTACGAGCAGTACTTC. Combining the CDR3 with reference TRBV11-1 and TRBJ2-7 gives the whole variable domain EAEVAQSPRYKITEKSQAVAFWCDPISGHATLYWYRQILGQGPELLVQFQDESVVDDSQLPKDRFSAERLKGVDSTLKIQPAELGDSAMYLCASSLGSSGGGISYEQYFGPGTRLTVT.

V usage is TRBV7-3 and J usage is TRBJ2-7; TRBD1 matches at 9 bases. This CDR3 has 16 residues. The V gene's germline CDR1 is SGHTA and CDR2 FQGTGA. J was trimmed by 3 bases and V by 4 bases; bases with no gene match: 10. The CDR3 sequence is CASSYIAGDRDYEQYF. CDR3 nucleotides: TGTGCCAGCAGCTATATCGCGGGGGACAGGGACTACGAGCAGTACTTC.

This clone was counted only a few times. The rearrangement links TRBV6-6 to TRBJ2-1; 10 nucleotides agree with TRBD1. V gave up 6 bases and J gave up 4 bases; unmatched junction bases: 6. The CDR3 covers 15 residues. CDR1 is MNHNY and CDR2 is SVGAGI in the germline V gene (reference sequence). The CDR3 is CASSRPGQGYNEQFF. For the CDR3, the DNA is TGTGCCAGCAGCCGACCGGGACAGGGGTACAATGAGCAGTTCTTC.

The chain is built from TRBV6-6 and TRBJ1-5, with 7 bases identical to TRBD1. Germline assignment: CDR1 MNHNY and CDR2 SVGAGI (reference sequence). The CDR3 has 15 residues. V dropped 2 bases and J dropped 6; count of bases not matched to a gene: 7. CDR3 DNA sequence: TGTGCCAGCAGTTACAGAACAGGGGTGGGTCAGCCCCAGCATTTT. Its translation is CASSYRTGVGQPQHF.

The chain uses TRBV9 and TRBJ1-2; D remains unclear. Trimming shortened V by 0 bases and J by 4 bases, and 10 bases separated the two germline ends. The CDR3 covers 14 residues. Germline V CDR1 and CDR2: SGDLS, YYNGEE. CDR3 coding DNA: TGTGCCAGCAGCGTAGGGACCGTCCTCTATGGCTACACCTTC. Encoded protein: CASSVGTVLYGYTF.

The chain joins TRBV10-3 to TRBJ2-7, with D possibly TRBD2 on 5 matching bases. This CDR3 contains 15 residues. V dropped 2 bases and J dropped 6 bases, with 17 bases sitting between them. The germline V gene encodes CDR1 ENHRY and CDR2 SYGVKD. The CDR3 DNA reads as TGTGCCATCAGTGAGCGGGGTGCTCCTGGGGTCGAGCAGTACTTC. Translated: CAISERGAPGVEQYF.

The chain is built from TRBV30 and TRBJ1-6; no definite D call. The CDR3 consists of 14 residues. V was trimmed by 0 bases and J by 4 bases, leaving 7 bases between them. Germline CDR1 reads GTSNPN; CDR2 reads SVGIG (reference sequence). CDR3: CAWSVDGYNSPLHF. The CDR3 DNA is TGTGCCTGGAGTGTGGATGGTTATAATTCACCCCTCCACTTT. The full variable domain, completed using reference TRBV30 and TRBJ1-6, is SQTIHQWPATLVQPVGSPLSLECTVEGTSNPNLYWYRQAAGRGLQLLFYSVGIGQISSEVPQNLSASRPQDRQFILSSKKLLLSDSGFYLCAWSVDGYNSPLHFGNGTRLTVT.

The chain is built from TRBV6-1 and TRBJ1-3; tentatively, D is TRBD1 (5 bases). Germline values: CDR1 MNHNS, CDR2 SASEGT. Between the trimmed V and J ends, which lost 7 bases and 2 bases, there was a span of 9 bases. This CDR3 is built from 13 residues. CDR3 DNA: TGTGCCAGCACAGGGTCCCCTGGAAACACCATATATTTT. Its protein product is CASTGSPGNTIYF.

This sequence joins TRBV5-1 and TRBJ2-1; D is possibly TRBD1 or TRBD2 (5 bases each). The CDR3 loop spans 16 amino acids. V was trimmed by 2 bases and J by 0 bases, leaving 12 bases between them. CDR1 is SGHRS and CDR2 is YFSETQ in the germline V gene. DNA of the CDR3: TGCGCCAGCAGCTTCGCTAGCCAGGGCTCCTACAATGAGCAGTTCTTC. This translates into CASSFASQGSYNEQFF.

This clone was detected only a few times. This chain joins TRBV7-8 and TRBJ1-5, with D tentatively TRBD1 (5 bases). The CDR3 runs 15 residues. Trimming removed 5 bases from V and 5 bases from J, with 16 bases in between. CDR1 and CDR2 (germline): SGHVS, FQNEAQ. The CDR3 protein is CASSGQWWGYQPQHF. The CDR3 bases are TGTGCCAGCAGCGGCCAATGGTGGGGCTATCAGCCCCAGCATTTT.

This chain links TRBV18 with TRBJ2-7; D gene uncertain. The V and J ends lost 2 bases and 6 bases respectively, with 20 bases between them. The CDR3 runs to 16 residues. The germline V gene has CDR1 KGHSH and CDR2 LQKENI. Here the CDR3 DNA reads TGTGCCAGCTCACCAGTCAGGCCCGTCATAAACGGCGAGCAGTACTTC. Translated: CASSPVRPVINGEQYF. Looking up the rest from reference TRBV18 and TRBJ2-7 gives the full variable domain: NAGVMQNPRHLVRRRGQEARLRCSPMKGHSHVYWYRQLPEEGLKFMVYLQKENIIDESGMPKERFSAEFPKEGPSILRIQQVVRGDSAAYFCASSPVRPVINGEQYFGPGTRLTVT.

In its sample, this clone was seen once. The chain uses TRBV7-6 and TRBJ2-4; no clear D gene. V lost 5 bases and J lost 8, with 19 bases in between. CDR1 and CDR2 (germline): SGHVS, FNYEAQ. The CDR3 loop spans 15 amino acids. DNA of the CDR3: TGTGCCAGCAGCAGGAGCTTGGAAAAACCCCACATTCAGTACTTC. Its protein product is CASSRSLEKPHIQYF.

The chain links TRBV6-1 to TRBJ1-2; 12 positions agree with TRBD1. Unmatched junction bases numbered 4, after V lost 7 bases and J lost 4 bases. CDR1 is MNHNS, CDR2 SASEGT, per germline. This CDR3 comprises 14 residues. CDR3 in DNA: TGTGCCAGCATGAAGGGACAGGGGGCCTATGGCTACACCTTC. Amino acids: CASMKGQGAYGYTF.

This clone was observed a handful of times. This rearrangement joins TRBV19 to TRBJ1-6; maybe TRBD1 (6 bases). The CDR3 has 16 amino acids. Germline V gene sequence: CDR1 LNHDA, CDR2 SQIVND (reference sequence). V shed 6 bases and J shed 4 bases, with 16 bases lying between them. The CDR3 sequence: CASSASRGDYNSPLHF. The DNA of the CDR3 is TGTGCCAGTAGCGCATCCAGGGGTGATTATAATTCACCCCTCCACTTT.